The 18 T cell receptor beta chains listed next were all sequenced from one sample in a study of shared T cell receptors in the human thymus. The repertoire was sequenced with immunoSEQ multiplex PCR; TCRdb's copy has only in-frame clones and lacks some. This table has 720,000 or so clones, 80% to 90% appearing once. These data are also associated with another study on human thymus T cells.

The material sequenced was thymocytes. The origin of the receptors is a girl less than two years old with a congenital heart defect.

This chain uses TRBV11-2 with TRBJ1-6, with 9 nucleotides matching TRBD1. The CDR3 loop spans 15 amino acids. The V and J ends lost 5 bases and 7 bases, in that order; junction bases with no gene match: 6. The V gene's germline CDR1 is SGHAT and CDR2 FQNNGV. CDR3 bases: TGTGCCAGCAGCATCAACAGGGGGCCGAATTCACCCCTCCACTTT. Its protein is CASSINRGPNSPLHF.

The chain links TRBV29-1 to TRBJ2-7; 7 bases align to TRBD1. The V gene end was trimmed by 3 bases and the J gene end by 0 bases; junction bases not matched to a gene: 8. Germline V CDR1 and CDR2: SQVTM, ANQGSEA. This CDR3 has 15 residues. In nucleotides, the CDR3 is TGCAGCGTTGATTTAAGGGGGCCGGACTCCTACGAGCAGTACTTC. Amino acid sequence: CSVDLRGPDSYEQYF.

Written as DNA, the CDR3 is TGTGCTAGTGGTTTGCTAGCGGGGGGGCCCGGCTCCTACAATGAGCAGTTCTTC. As protein: CASGLLAGGPGSYNEQFF. V usage is TRBV12-5 and J usage is TRBJ2-1; TRBD2 agrees at 12 bases. The germline gives CDR1 LGHNT, CDR2 FRNRAP. With 2 bases clipped from V and 0 bases from J, the junction kept 5 bases outside the gene matches. The CDR3 contains 18 residues.

This chain links TRBV27 with TRBJ1-5; D is undetermined. Trimming removed 5 bases at V and 3 bases at J, with 8 bases between. CDR3 length: 13 residues. Germline CDR1 and CDR2: MNHEY and SMNVEV (reference sequence). The CDR3 DNA is TGTGCCAGCAGTCCGGGGAACAATCAGCCCCAGCATTTT. Protein product: CASSPGNNQPQHF.

Points on this clone: Other nucleotide sequences in the sample specify the same CDR3. V gene TRBV5-1 combines with J gene TRBJ1-5; 7 bases are a match to TRBD1. Germline V gene sequence: CDR1 SGHRS, CDR2 YFSETQ. The V and J ends lost 1 base and 3 bases, in that order; junction bases with no gene match: 1. The CDR3 has 14 residues. The CDR3 DNA reads TGCGCCAGCAGCTTGACAGGGGTCAATCAGCCCCAGCATTTT. Amino acid sequence: CASSLTGVNQPQHF.

V gene TRBV6-1 combines with J gene TRBJ2-7, with 9 bases that match TRBD1. The V gene's germline CDR1 is MNHNS and CDR2 SASEGT. The CDR3 contains 14 residues. V lost 7 bases, J lost 3 bases, and 7 bases stayed unmatched. CDR3 protein: CASTNRGPNYEQYF. CDR3 nucleotide sequence: TGTGCCAGCACCAACAGGGGGCCAAACTACGAGCAGTACTTC.

The gene calls are TRBV29-1 and TRBJ2-7; 9 positions match TRBD2. Losses at the gene ends were 6 bases for V and 5 bases for J; bases not matched to a gene: 20. The CDR3 loop spans 17 amino acids. Per germline, CDR1 SQVTM and CDR2 ANQGSEA. The CDR3 is CSVYKWVAGAGRHEQYF. The CDR3 DNA reads TGCAGCGTCTATAAATGGGTAGCGGGGGCGGGTAGGCACGAGCAGTACTTC.

The gene calls are TRBV27 and TRBJ1-1, with TRBD1 as a possible D gene (6 bases). V was shortened by 1 base and J by 4 bases, with 22 bases between the two germline ends. CDR1 and CDR2 from the germline V gene are MNHEY and SMNVEV (reference sequence). CDR3 size: 18 residues. The CDR3 DNA follows: TGTGCCAGCAGTTTATGGGGCAGGGGCCTAGTTAGCATCACTGAAGCTTTCTTT. It yields the protein CASSLWGRGLVSITEAFF.

V is TRBV2 and J is TRBJ1-4, with D tentatively TRBD1 (6 bases). The CDR3 has 14 residues. Germline loops: CDR1 SNHLY, CDR2 FYNNEI. V was clipped by 4 bases and J by 8 bases, with 14 bases between them. The CDR3 loop is CASSGQDVSEKLFF. Written as DNA, the CDR3 is TGTGCCAGCAGTGGACAGGACGTCTCGGAAAAACTGTTTTTT.

V usage is TRBV10-3 and J usage is TRBJ2-7, with 7 bases lining up with TRBD1. This CDR3 contains 17 residues. The V segment lost 6 bases and the J segment 0 bases; nucleotides outside the gene matches: 14. Germline CDR1 reads ENHRY; CDR2 reads SYGVKD. In DNA form, the CDR3 reads TGTGCCATCAGACCGGGACAGCTTCCGTTCAGCTCCTACGAGCAGTACTTC. Translating gives CAIRPGQLPFSSYEQYF.

The chain links TRBV30 to TRBJ1-1; no clear D. CDR3 size: 13 residues. V was trimmed by 2 bases and J by 1 base, leaving 8 bases between them. The V gene's germline CDR1 is GTSNPN and CDR2 SVGIG (reference sequence). CDR3 sequence (DNA): TGTGCCTGGAGTCACGCCGGGAACACTGAAGCTTTCTTT. As protein: CAWSHAGNTEAFF.

The chain is built from TRBV9 and TRBJ1-3, with 8 bases lining up with TRBD1. There are 18 residues in the CDR3. Unmatched junction bases numbered 12, after V lost 2 bases and J lost 2 bases. Germline CDR1 is SGDLS and CDR2 is YYNGEE. The CDR3 region has the DNA TGTGCCAGCAGCGTCCCCGCAGTGCGACAGGGGACTGGAAACACCATATATTTT. Amino acid sequence: CASSVPAVRQGTGNTIYF.

The chain combines TRBV9 with TRBJ2-7; 10 bases line up with TRBD2. Per germline, CDR1 SGDLS and CDR2 YYNGEE. This CDR3 contains 16 residues. The trim removed 0 bases at V and 4 bases at J, leaving 7 bases unmatched. The CDR3 DNA is TGTGCCAGCAGCGTAGGGGTAGCGGGGGGATTTTACGAGCAGTACTTC. Its translation: CASSVGVAGGFYEQYF.

V and J are TRBV27 and TRBJ2-5; 10 positions agree with TRBD2. This CDR3 is built from 16 residues. Trimming removed 5 bases from V and 2 bases from J; junction bases left unmatched: 8. Germline V gene lookup returns CDR1 MNHEY and CDR2 SMNVEV (reference sequence). The chain's CDR3 is CASSVEAGGQQETQYF. The CDR3 DNA sequence: TGTGCCAGCAGTGTCGAAGCGGGGGGGCAACAAGAGACCCAGTACTTC.

This chain uses TRBV4-1 with TRBJ2-5; 9 bases match TRBD2. Losses at the gene ends were 5 bases for V and 1 base for J; bases not matched to a gene: 14. Germline CDR1 reads MGHRA; CDR2 reads YSYEKL. This CDR3 spans 18 amino acids. The CDR3 bases are TGCGCCAGCAGCTGGGGCTTGCGGGGGGGGGCCTTCCAAGAGACCCAGTACTTC. It translates to CASSWGLRGGAFQETQYF.

The rearrangement uses TRBV4-1 and TRBJ2-5, with 8 nucleotides matching TRBD1. The V gene end was trimmed by 3 bases and the J gene end by 1 base; junction bases not matched to a gene: 1. This CDR3 is built from 14 residues. Germline CDR1 MGHRA, CDR2 YSYEKL. CDR3 in DNA: TGCGCCAGCAGCCACGACAGGGGCCAAGAGACCCAGTACTTC. Translating gives CASSHDRGQETQYF.

The chain employs TRBV14 and TRBJ1-1, with TRBD1 matching 9 bases. After removal of 0 bases from V and 8 bases from J, the junction contained 7 bases not matched to a gene. This CDR3 has 15 residues. Germline V gene sequence: CDR1 SGHDN, CDR2 FVKESK. CDR3 loop: CASSQDRGGTGEAFF. CDR3 sequence (DNA): TGTGCCAGCAGCCAAGATAGAGGGGGGACAGGGGAAGCTTTCTTT. The complete variable domain, with remaining parts taken from reference TRBV14 and TRBJ1-1, reads EAGVTQFPSHSVIEKGQTVTLRCDPISGHDNLYWYRRVMGKEIKFLLHFVKESKQDESGMPNNRFLAERTGGTYSTLKVQPAELEDSGVYFCASSQDRGGTGEAFFGQGTRLTVV.

The rearrangement uses TRBV6-6 and TRBJ2-5; tentative D call: TRBD1 (6 bases). Trimming pared 0 bases from V and 5 bases from J, leaving 16 bases between. CDR1 MNHNY and CDR2 SVGAGI come from the germline V gene (reference sequence). The CDR3 is 16 residues long. The CDR3 is CASSYSPTGPGETQYF. CDR3 DNA sequence: TGTGCCAGCAGTTACTCGCCAACAGGGCCTGGGGAGACCCAGTACTTC.